The 26 T cell receptor beta chains reported below all come from one sample, sequenced in a study of blood T cell repertoires in COVID-19. TCRdb keeps only in-frame clones here, not all; method: immunoSEQ multiplex PCR. The table has 220,000 or so clones, around 90% seen once; the top ten hold less than 15%. Specimen: PBMCs or T cells enriched from blood (not recorded which). Every receptor here comes from a man aged 25-45 years who had been exposed to COVID-19.

This CDR3 is CASGTQALRTGDRDKYNEQFF. In DNA, the CDR3 is TGCGCCAGCGGCACACAGGCCCTTCGGACAGGAGATCGAGATAAATACAATGAGCAGTTCTTC. V and J are TRBV4-1 and TRBJ2-1, with 7 bases that match TRBD1. The J segment lost 4 bases and the V segment lost 8 bases, leaving 29 bases of the junction unmatched. CDR1 MGHRA and CDR2 YSYEKL come from the germline V gene. The CDR3 has 21 amino acids.

This chain links TRBV3-1 (or the pseudogene TRBV3-2) with TRBJ2-7; a weak D match, TRBD1 (6 bases). The CDR3 consists of 15 residues. Per the germline V gene, CDR1 is LGHDT and CDR2 is YNNKEL (reference sequence). V shed 1 base and J shed 2 bases, with 12 bases lying between them. The CDR3 DNA follows: TGTGCCAGCAGCCAAGGGGACATCACCCCCTACGAGCAGTACTTC. Its protein is CASSQGDITPYEQYF.

V usage is TRBV3-1 (or the pseudogene TRBV3-2) and J usage is TRBJ1-5, with D unresolved. The CDR3 covers 15 residues. Germline CDR1 is LGHDT and CDR2 is YNNKEL (reference sequence). Deletions cut 0 bases from V and 5 bases from J, with 11 bases between. The DNA for the CDR3 is TGTGCCAGCAGCCAAGATAGTGAGGGTTATCAGCCCCAGCATTTT. Protein product: CASSQDSEGYQPQHF.

In this sample, this clone turned up a few times. The chain uses TRBV6-5 and TRBJ2-2; a possible D gene is TRBD2 (5 bases). Germline V CDR1 and CDR2: MNHEY, SVGAGI. The CDR3 covers 15 residues. V shed 4 bases and J shed 6 bases, with 15 bases lying between them. CDR3 DNA: TGTGCCAGCAGTTTCGGTTACGGGGAGCCCGGGGAGCTGTTTTTT. This sequence encodes CASSFGYGEPGELFF.

The sample holds one count of this clone. The chain recombines TRBV5-1 with TRBJ1-6; 9 bases fit TRBD1. The CDR3 has 16 amino acids. CDR1 and CDR2 (germline): SGHRS, YFSETQ. The ends lost 4 bases at V and 7 bases at J; junction bases unmatched: 9. CDR3 amino acids: CASSNDLQGANSPLHF. In DNA form, the CDR3 reads TGCGCCAGCAGCAACGACCTACAGGGGGCAAATTCACCCCTCCACTTT.

The chain couples TRBV20-1 to TRBJ2-5; tentatively, D is TRBD2 (6 bases). The V and J ends lost 3 bases and 5 bases respectively, with 7 bases between them. Germline assignment: CDR1 DFQATT and CDR2 SNEGSKA (reference sequence). This CDR3 has 11 amino acids. Here the CDR3 DNA reads TGCAGTGCTAGCAGCGGGGAGACCCAGTACTTC. This encodes CSASSGETQYF.

The V and J genes are TRBV27 and TRBJ2-2; 10 bases match TRBD1. V lost 6 bases and J lost 4; bases outside the gene matches: 8. The CDR3 extends over 16 amino acids. Germline V gives CDR1 MNHEY, CDR2 SMNVEV (reference sequence). CDR3 in amino acids: CASRRRQGASTGELFF. CDR3 bases: TGTGCCAGCAGAAGAAGACAGGGGGCAAGCACCGGGGAGCTGTTTTTT.

This rearrangement joins TRBV5-1 to TRBJ2-2; 7 nucleotides agree with TRBD2. Germline CDR1 reads SGHRS; CDR2 reads YFSETQ. Losses at the gene ends were 0 bases for V and 1 base for J; bases not matched to a gene: 3. The CDR3 has 16 residues. CDR3 loop: CASSLEVAGNTGELFF. CDR3 bases: TGCGCCAGCAGCTTGGAGGTAGCGGGGAACACCGGGGAGCTGTTTTTT.

This chain connects TRBV6-6 to TRBJ2-5; 10 bases are shared with TRBD2. J gave up 3 bases and V 2 bases, and 6 bases lay outside the gene matches. There are 16 residues in the CDR3. Germline CDR1 and CDR2: MNHNY and SVGAGI (reference sequence). The CDR3 sequence is CASSYASGGAEETQYF. The CDR3 DNA reads as TGTGCCAGCAGTTACGCAAGCGGGGGGGCTGAAGAGACCCAGTACTTC.

The gene calls are TRBV29-1 and TRBJ1-1; D is possibly TRBD1 (5 bases). With 0 bases removed from V and 11 bases from J, the gap between germline ends came to 16 bases. The CDR3 is 13 residues long. The germline V gene encodes CDR1 SQVTM and CDR2 ANQGSEA. The CDR3 here is CSVEETPGMEAFF. The DNA for the CDR3 is TGCAGCGTTGAAGAAACACCAGGGATGGAGGCTTTCTTT. Variable domain in full (rest from reference TRBV29-1 and TRBJ1-1): SAVISQKPSRDICQRGTSLTIQCQVDSQVTMMFWYRQQPGQSLTLIATANQGSEATYESGFVIDKFPISRPNLTFSTLTVSNMSPEDSSIYLCSVEETPGMEAFFGQGTRLTVV.

This clone was seen just once. The chain employs TRBV5-1 and TRBJ1-1, with 7 bases matching TRBD1. Germline assignment: CDR1 SGHRS and CDR2 YFSETQ. The CDR3 has 15 residues. V gave up 5 bases and J gave up 7 bases; unmatched junction bases: 14. Written as DNA, the CDR3 is TGCGCCAGCAGAAACTCCATCGGGACAGAGAGTGAAGCTTTCTTT. Translated, it gives CASRNSIGTESEAFF.

The table lists this clone with a few counts. CDR3 loop: CASSLSGGAFGELFF. In DNA, the CDR3 is TGTGCCAGCAGCCTTAGCGGGGGGGCCTTCGGGGAGCTGTTTTTT. The chain recombines TRBV7-2 with TRBJ2-2; 11 nucleotides match TRBD2. Trimming took 5 bases from V and 7 from J; bases not matched to a gene: 6. Germline lookup yields CDR1 SGHTA and CDR2 FQGNSA. This CDR3 contains 15 residues.

The chain is built from TRBV30 and TRBJ1-2; no clear D. V dropped 7 bases and J dropped 4 bases, with 16 bases sitting between them. CDR3 size: 13 residues. Germline CDR1 GTSNPN, CDR2 SVGIG (reference sequence). The CDR3 protein is CAFSPEALYGYTF. The DNA of the CDR3 is TGTGCCTTCAGCCCCGAGGCACTCTATGGCTACACCTTC.

This rearrangement joins TRBV11-2 to TRBJ2-2; tentatively, D is TRBD1 (5 bases). Germline V gene sequence: CDR1 SGHAT, CDR2 FQNNGV. The CDR3 sequence is 15 residues long. With 1 base removed from V and 5 bases from J, the gap between germline ends came to 11 bases. CDR3 protein: CASSLAGLDTGELFF. The CDR3 nucleotides are TGTGCCAGCAGCTTAGCAGGGTTAGATACCGGGGAGCTGTTTTTT.

The chain combines TRBV5-1 with TRBJ2-3; no definite D call. The CDR3 consists of 13 residues. Between the trimmed V and J ends, which lost 5 bases and 5 bases, there was a span of 12 bases. In germline, CDR1 is SGHRS, CDR2 YFSETQ. The CDR3 DNA reads TGCGCCAGCAGTCTAGGTGGAGAAGATACGCAGTATTTT. It is translated as CASSLGGEDTQYF.

V and J are TRBV19 and TRBJ1-2; TRBD1 agrees at 8 bases. Unmatched junction bases numbered 7, after V lost 5 bases and J lost 8 bases. The germline V gene encodes CDR1 LNHDA and CDR2 SQIVND (reference sequence). The CDR3 is 13 residues long. CDR3 DNA sequence: TGTGCCAGTAGTCTCGGACAGGGCCGGGGCTACACCTTC. It codes for CASSLGQGRGYTF.

The gene calls are TRBV5-1 and TRBJ1-6; D gene unclear. Trimming removed 0 bases from V and 8 bases from J, with 6 bases in between. The CDR3 has 13 amino acids. CDR1 and CDR2 (germline): SGHRS, YFSETQ. CDR3 nucleotide sequence: TGCGCCAGCAGCTTGGCGTCAGATTCACCCCTCCACTTT. Translating gives CASSLASDSPLHF.

This clone was observed a few times. The gene calls are TRBV30 and TRBJ2-7; D remains unclear. V gave up 1 base and J gave up 2 bases, with 6 bases separating them. This CDR3 has 12 residues. Germline V gives CDR1 GTSNPN, CDR2 SVGIG (reference sequence). The CDR3 sequence is CAWSEAAYEQYF. Here the CDR3 DNA reads TGTGCCTGGAGTGAGGCGGCCTACGAGCAGTACTTC.

The chain links TRBV19 to TRBJ1-5, with 7 bases that match TRBD1. The length of the CDR3 is 18 residues. Germline V gives CDR1 LNHDA, CDR2 SQIVND (reference sequence). Trimming at V came to 0 bases and at J to 1 base, leaving 9 bases not matched to a gene. CDR3 nucleotides: TGTGCCAGTAGTATAGACCCCCCGGAGGGGGCGAGCAATCAGCCCCAGCATTTT. Its protein product is CASSIDPPEGASNQPQHF.

The chain carries TRBV7-2 and TRBJ2-2, with D perhaps matching TRBD1 (6 bases). CDR3 size: 14 residues. V gave up 8 bases and J gave up 7 bases, with 17 bases separating them. The germline V gene encodes CDR1 SGHTA and CDR2 FQGNSA. In nucleotides, the CDR3 is TGTGCCAGCCGCAGGGGTGGGGAAAGCGGGGAGCTGTTTTTT. Its translation is CASRRGGESGELFF.

CDR3 nucleotides: TGTGCCAGCAGCTCATCAGCCGGGACAGGGAAGACCTACGAGCAGTACTTC. It yields the protein CASSSSAGTGKTYEQYF. This chain connects TRBV5-8 to TRBJ2-7, with 9 bases fitting TRBD1. The CDR3 spans 17 residues. The V gene end was trimmed by 3 bases and the J gene end by 2 bases; junction bases not matched to a gene: 12. Looked up from germline, CDR1 is SGHTS and CDR2 is YDEGEE.

The genes are TRBV20-1 and TRBJ1-5; D is unclear. Germline CDR1 reads DFQATT; CDR2 reads SNEGSKA (reference sequence). CDR3 size: 11 residues. Trimming removed 2 bases from V and 12 bases from J, with 11 bases in between. The CDR3 bases are TGCAGTGCTAGAAGACTGAATGACCAGCATTTT. Protein: CSARRLNDQHF.

This clone was counted at least ten times. The V and J genes are TRBV28 and TRBJ2-7; the D gene is possibly TRBD1 (6 bases). V lost 7 bases and J 2 bases, leaving 21 bases between the germline ends. Per the germline V gene, CDR1 is MDHEN and CDR2 is SYDVKM. The length of the CDR3 is 16 residues. CDR3 in amino acids: CASTLQLGTPPYEQYF. DNA of the CDR3: TGTGCCAGCACCTTACAACTTGGGACACCTCCCTACGAGCAGTACTTC. The complete variable domain, with remaining parts taken from reference TRBV28 and TRBJ2-7, reads DVKVTQSSRYLVKRTGEKVFLECVQDMDHENMFWYRQDPGLGLRLIYFSYDVKMKEKGDIPEGYSVSREKKERFSLILESASTNQTSMYLCASTLQLGTPPYEQYFGPGTRLTVT.

The chain combines TRBV24-1 with TRBJ2-1; 15 bases map to TRBD2. CDR3 size: 19 residues. Losses at the gene ends were 4 bases for V and 0 bases for J; bases not matched to a gene: 6. Germline CDR1 KGHDR, CDR2 SFDVKD. The CDR3 protein is CATSDPGTSGGSSYNEQFF. Written as DNA, the CDR3 is TGTGCCACCAGTGACCCCGGGACTAGCGGGGGGTCCTCCTACAATGAGCAGTTCTTC.

The rearrangement links TRBV11-2 to TRBJ2-1; TRBD2 agrees at 9 bases. CDR1 is SGHAT, CDR2 FQNNGV, per germline. The V and J ends lost 1 base and 10 bases, in that order; junction bases with no gene match: 14. This CDR3 is 17 amino acids long. CDR3 in DNA: TGTGCCAGCAGCTTAGCCCGGGGTAGACTAGCGGCCTTGGAGCAGTTCTTC. It is translated as CASSLARGRLAALEQFF.

V gene TRBV6-5 combines with J gene TRBJ1-5; D might be TRBD1 (5 bases). The CDR3 is 15 amino acids. CDR1 and CDR2 (germline): MNHEY, SVGAGI. Trimming removed 4 bases at V and 6 bases at J, with 16 bases between. Here the CDR3 reads CASSWRLGGGQPQHF. The CDR3 bases are TGTGCCAGCAGTTGGAGGCTGGGGGGTGGTCAGCCCCAGCATTTT.